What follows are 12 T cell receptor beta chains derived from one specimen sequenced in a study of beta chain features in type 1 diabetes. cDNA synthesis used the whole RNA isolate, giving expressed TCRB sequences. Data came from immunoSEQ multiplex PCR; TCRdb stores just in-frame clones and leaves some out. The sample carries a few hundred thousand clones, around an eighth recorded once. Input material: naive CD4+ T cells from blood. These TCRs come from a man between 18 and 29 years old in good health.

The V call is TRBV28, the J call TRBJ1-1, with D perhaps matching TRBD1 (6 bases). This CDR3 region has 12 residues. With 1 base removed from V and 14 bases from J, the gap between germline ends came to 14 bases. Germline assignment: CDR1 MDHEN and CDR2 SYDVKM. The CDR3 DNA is TGTGCCAGCAGTTTATATGACAGGAGACTCTTCTTT. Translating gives CASSLYDRRLFF.

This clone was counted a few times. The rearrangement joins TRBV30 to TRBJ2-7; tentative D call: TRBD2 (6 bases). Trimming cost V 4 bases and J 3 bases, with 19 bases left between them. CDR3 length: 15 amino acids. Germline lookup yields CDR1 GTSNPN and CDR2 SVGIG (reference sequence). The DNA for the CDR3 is TGTGCCTGGAACGGGGGTGCAGGGCGCCGCTACGAGCAGTACTTC. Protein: CAWNGGAGRRYEQYF.

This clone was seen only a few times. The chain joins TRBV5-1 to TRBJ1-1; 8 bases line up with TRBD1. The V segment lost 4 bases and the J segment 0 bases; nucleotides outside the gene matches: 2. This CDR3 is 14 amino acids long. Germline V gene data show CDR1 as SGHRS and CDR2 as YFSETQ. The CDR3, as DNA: TGCGCCAGCAGCGGGGACAGGATGAACACTGAAGCTTTCTTT. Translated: CASSGDRMNTEAFF. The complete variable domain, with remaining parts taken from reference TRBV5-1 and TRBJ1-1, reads KAGVTQTPRYLIKTRGQQVTLSCSPISGHRSVSWYQQTPGQGLQFLFEYFSETQRNKGNFPGRFSGRQFSNSRSEMNVSTLELGDSALYLCASSGDRMNTEAFFGQGTRLTVV.

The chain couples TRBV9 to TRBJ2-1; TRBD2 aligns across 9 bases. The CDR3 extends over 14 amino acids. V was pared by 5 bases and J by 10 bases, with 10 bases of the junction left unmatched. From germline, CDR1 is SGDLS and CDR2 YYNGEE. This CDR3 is CASSLPGLASEQFF. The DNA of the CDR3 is TGTGCCAGCAGTCTTCCGGGACTAGCAAGCGAGCAGTTCTTC.

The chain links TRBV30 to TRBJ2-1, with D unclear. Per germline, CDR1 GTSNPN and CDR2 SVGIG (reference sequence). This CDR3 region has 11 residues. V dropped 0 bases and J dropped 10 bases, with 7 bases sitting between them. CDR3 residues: CAWSVLVEQFF. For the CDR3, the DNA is TGTGCCTGGAGTGTACTGGTAGAGCAGTTCTTC. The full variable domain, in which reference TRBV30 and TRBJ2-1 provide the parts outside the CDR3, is SQTIHQWPATLVQPVGSPLSLECTVEGTSNPNLYWYRQAAGRGLQLLFYSVGIGQISSEVPQNLSASRPQDRQFILSSKKLLLSDSGFYLCAWSVLVEQFFGPGTRLTVL.

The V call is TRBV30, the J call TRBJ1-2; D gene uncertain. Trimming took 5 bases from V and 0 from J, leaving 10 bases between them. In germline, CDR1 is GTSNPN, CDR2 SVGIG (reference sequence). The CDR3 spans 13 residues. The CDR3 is CAWAAGPNYGYTF. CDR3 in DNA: TGTGCCTGGGCCGCGGGCCCTAACTATGGCTACACCTTC.

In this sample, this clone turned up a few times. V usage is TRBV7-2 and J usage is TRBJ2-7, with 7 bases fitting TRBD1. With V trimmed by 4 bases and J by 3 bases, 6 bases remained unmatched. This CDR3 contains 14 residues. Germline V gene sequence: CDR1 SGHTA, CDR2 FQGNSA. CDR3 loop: CASSSRGQFYEQYF. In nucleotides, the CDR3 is TGTGCCAGCAGCTCCCGGGGACAGTTCTACGAGCAGTACTTC.

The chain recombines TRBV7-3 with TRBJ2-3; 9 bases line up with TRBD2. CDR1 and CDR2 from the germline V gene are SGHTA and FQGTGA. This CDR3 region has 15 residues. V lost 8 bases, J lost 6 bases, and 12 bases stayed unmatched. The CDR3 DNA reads TGTGCCAGCTCGCGGACTAGCGCCCGTATGGATACGCAGTATTTT. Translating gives CASSRTSARMDTQYF.

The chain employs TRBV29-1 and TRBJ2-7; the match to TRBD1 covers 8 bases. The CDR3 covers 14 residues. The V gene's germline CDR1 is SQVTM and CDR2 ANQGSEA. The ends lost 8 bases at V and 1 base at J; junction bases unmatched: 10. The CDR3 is CSTRGQATSYEQYF. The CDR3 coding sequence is TGCAGCACCCGGGGACAGGCCACTTCCTACGAGCAGTACTTC.

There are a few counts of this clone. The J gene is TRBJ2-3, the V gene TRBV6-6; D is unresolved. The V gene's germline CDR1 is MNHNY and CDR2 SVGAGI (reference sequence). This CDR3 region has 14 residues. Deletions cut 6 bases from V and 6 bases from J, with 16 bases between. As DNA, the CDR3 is TGTGCCAGCAGCTACCCAATACTTACCGATACGCAGTATTTT. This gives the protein CASSYPILTDTQYF.

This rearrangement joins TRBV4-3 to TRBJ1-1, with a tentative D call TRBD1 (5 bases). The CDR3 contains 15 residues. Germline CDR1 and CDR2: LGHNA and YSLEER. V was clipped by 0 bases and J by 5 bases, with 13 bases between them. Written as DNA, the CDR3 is TGCGCCAGCAGCCAAGATACAGGCTTTGGAACTGAAGCTTTCTTT. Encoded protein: CASSQDTGFGTEAFF.

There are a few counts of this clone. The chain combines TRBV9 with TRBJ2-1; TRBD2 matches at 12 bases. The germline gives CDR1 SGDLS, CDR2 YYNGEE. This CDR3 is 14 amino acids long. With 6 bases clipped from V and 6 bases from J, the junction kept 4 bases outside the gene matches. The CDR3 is CASTPSGGANEQFF. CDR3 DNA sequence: TGTGCCAGCACCCCTAGCGGGGGGGCCAATGAGCAGTTCTTC.